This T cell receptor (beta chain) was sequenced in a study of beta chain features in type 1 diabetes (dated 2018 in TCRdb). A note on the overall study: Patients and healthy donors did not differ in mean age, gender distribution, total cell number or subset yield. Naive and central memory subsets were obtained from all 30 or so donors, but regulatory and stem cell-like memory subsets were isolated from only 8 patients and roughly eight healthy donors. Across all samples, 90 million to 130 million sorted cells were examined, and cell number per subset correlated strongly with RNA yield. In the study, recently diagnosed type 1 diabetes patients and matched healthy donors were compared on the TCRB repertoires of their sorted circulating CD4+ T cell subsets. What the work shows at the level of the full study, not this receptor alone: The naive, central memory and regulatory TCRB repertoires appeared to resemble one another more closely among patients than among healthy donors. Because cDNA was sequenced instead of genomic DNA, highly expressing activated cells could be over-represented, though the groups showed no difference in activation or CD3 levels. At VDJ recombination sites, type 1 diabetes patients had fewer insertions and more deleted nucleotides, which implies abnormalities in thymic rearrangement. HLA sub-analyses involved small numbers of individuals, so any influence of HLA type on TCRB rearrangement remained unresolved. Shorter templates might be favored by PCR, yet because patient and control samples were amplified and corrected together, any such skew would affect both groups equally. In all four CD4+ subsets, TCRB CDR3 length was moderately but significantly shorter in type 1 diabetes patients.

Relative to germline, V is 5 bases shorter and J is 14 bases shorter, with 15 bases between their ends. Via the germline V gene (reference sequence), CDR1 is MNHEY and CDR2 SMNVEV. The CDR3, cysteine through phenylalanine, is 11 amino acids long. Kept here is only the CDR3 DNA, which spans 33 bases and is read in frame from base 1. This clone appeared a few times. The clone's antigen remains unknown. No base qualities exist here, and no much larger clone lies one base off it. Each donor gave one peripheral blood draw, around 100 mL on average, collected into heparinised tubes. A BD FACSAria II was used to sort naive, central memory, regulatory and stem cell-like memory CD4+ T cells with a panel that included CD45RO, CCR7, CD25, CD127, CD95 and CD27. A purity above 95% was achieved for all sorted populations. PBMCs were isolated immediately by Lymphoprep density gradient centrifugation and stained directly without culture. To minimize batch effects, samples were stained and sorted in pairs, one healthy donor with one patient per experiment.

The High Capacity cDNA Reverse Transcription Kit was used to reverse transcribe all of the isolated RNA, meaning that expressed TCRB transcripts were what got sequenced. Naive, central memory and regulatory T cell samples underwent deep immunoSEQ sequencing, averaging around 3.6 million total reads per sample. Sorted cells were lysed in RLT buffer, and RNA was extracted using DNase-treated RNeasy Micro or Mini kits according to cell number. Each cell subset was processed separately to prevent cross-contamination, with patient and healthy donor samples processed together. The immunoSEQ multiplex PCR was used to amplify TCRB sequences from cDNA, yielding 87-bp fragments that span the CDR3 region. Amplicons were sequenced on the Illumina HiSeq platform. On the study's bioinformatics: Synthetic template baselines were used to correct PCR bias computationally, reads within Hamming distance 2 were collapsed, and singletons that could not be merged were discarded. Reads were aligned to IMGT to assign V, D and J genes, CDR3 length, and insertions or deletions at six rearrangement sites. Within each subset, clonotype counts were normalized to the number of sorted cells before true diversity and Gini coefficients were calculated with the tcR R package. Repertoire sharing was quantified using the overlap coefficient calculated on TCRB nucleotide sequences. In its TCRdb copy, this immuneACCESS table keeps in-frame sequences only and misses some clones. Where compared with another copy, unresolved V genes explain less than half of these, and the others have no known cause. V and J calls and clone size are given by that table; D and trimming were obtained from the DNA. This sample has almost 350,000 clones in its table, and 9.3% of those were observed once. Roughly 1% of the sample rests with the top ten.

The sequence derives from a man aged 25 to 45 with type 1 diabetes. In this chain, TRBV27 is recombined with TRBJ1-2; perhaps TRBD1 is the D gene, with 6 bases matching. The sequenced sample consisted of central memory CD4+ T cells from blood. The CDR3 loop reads CASSLQGQWTF. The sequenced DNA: TGTGCCAGCAGTCTCCAGGGGCAATGGACCTTC.